The entry below gives a single T cell receptor beta chain sequence along with its context. TCRdb's table, derived via immunoSEQ multiplex PCR, lists solely in-frame clones and lacks some. The sample lists some 100,000 clones, about 80% seen once, with roughly 7.1% in the top ten. The sample comes from a study of a mutant IDH1 vaccine in newly diagnosed glioma. Study-wide background: Mean patient age was around 40 years; approximately 60% were male and roughly 38% female. Beforehand, treatment had been radiotherapy, temozolomide, or both; the majority received both.

Trimming removed 6 bases from V and 8 bases from J; junction bases left unmatched: 11. The CDR3 has 15 residues. Germline V CDR1 and CDR2: MNHEY, SVGAGI. Noted time point: baseline, week 1 (first vaccination visit). As for treatment: pre-vaccination baseline after standard-of-care therapy. The material sequenced was PBMCs, taken from a glioma patient treated with radiotherapy, temozolomide or both. V and J are TRBV6-5 and TRBJ2-2, with TRBD1 identical over 8 bases. This sequence originates from a woman in her forties or fifties with glioma. The CDR3 reads CASRFRDRIKGELFF. CDR3 nucleotides: TGTGCCAGCAGATTCCGGGACAGGATAAAGGGGGAGCTGTTTTTT.